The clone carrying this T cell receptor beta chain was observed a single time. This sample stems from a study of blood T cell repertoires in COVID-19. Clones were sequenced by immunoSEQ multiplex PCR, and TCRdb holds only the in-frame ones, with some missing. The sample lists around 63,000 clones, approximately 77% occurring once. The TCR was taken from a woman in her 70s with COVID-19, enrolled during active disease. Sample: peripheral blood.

The CDR3: CASSRGENTEAFF. CDR3 nucleotides: TGTGCCAGCTCAAGGGGCGAGAACACTGAAGCTTTCTTT. This sequence joins TRBV18 and TRBJ1-1; possibly TRBD1 for D (5 bases). V was clipped by 5 bases and J by 1 base, with 8 bases between them. The CDR3 length is 13 residues. In germline, CDR1 is KGHSH, CDR2 LQKENI.